This T cell receptor beta chain was found in a study of CD8 T cells in ankylosing spondylitis. The table lists this clonotype with many counts. It was by quantitative 5'-RACE with molecular barcodes that TCR beta libraries were made. TCRdb redid the calling of the 5' RACE reads with MiXCR, one entry per CDR3 protein. Here the sample spans around 210,000 distinct CDR3 sequences, roughly 8% being singletons. The CDR3 is 16 residues long. Germline V CDR1 and CDR2: DFQATT, SNEGSKA (reference sequence). V was cut by 0 bases and J by 1 base, with 13 bases left in between. The TCR was taken from a female donor with ankylosing spondylitis or in good health (not recorded which). The sample was blood, either unsorted or a sorted T cell fraction (not recorded which). V usage is TRBV20-1 and J usage is TRBJ2-1, with D tentatively TRBD1 or TRBD2 (5 bases each). CDR3 nucleotides: TGCAGTGCTAGAGATGGCCGGGACCATTCCTACAATGAGCAGTTCTTC. Translated, it gives CSARDGRDHSYNEQFF.